This T cell receptor (beta chain) stems from a study of pediatric ulcerative colitis. Whole-study results and caveats: In rectum, acute severe colitis had expanded clones and less diversity. Compared with controls, ulcerative colitis showed greater blood-rectum clone sharing.

The CDR3 has 20 amino acids. The V and J ends lost 4 bases and 2 bases, in that order; junction bases with no gene match: 15. Germline-derived CDR1 and CDR2 are SGHNT and YENEEA. Generated by immunoSEQ multiplex PCR, the TCRdb table keeps only in-frame clones and is missing some. The sample contains 55,000 to 75,000 clones, roughly nine tenths of which appear only once. As concerns this clone: Its target is not known.

The material sequenced was blood. The chain couples TRBV11-3 to TRBJ2-5; 14 bases agree with TRBD2. This clonotype was sampled from a boy younger than 18 with severe ulcerative colitis. Here the CDR3 DNA reads TGTGCCAGCAGCTCACCGGGACTAGCGGGAGATTGGGATATACAAGAGACCCAGTACTTC. Its protein product is CASSSPGLAGDWDIQETQYF. The full variable domain, in which reference TRBV11-3 and TRBJ2-5 provide the parts outside the CDR3, is EAGVVQSPRYKIIEKKQPVAFWCNPISGHNTLYWYLQNLGQGPELLIRYENEEAVDDSQLPKDRFSAERLKGVDSTLKIQPAELGDSAVYLCASSSPGLAGDWDIQETQYFGPGTRLLVL.